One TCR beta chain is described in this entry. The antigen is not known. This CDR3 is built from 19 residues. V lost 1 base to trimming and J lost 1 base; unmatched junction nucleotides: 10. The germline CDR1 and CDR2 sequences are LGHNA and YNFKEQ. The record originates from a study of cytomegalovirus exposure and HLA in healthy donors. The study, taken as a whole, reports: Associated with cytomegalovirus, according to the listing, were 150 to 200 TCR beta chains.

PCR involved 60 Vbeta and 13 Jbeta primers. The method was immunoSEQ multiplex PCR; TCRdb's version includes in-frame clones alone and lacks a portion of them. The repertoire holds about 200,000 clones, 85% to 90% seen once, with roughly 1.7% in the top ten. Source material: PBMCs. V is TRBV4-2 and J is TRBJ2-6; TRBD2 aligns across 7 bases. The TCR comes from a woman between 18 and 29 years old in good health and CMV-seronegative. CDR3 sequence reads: CASSQGWRETRSGANVLTF. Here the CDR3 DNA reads TGTGCCAGCAGCCAAGGCTGGCGGGAGACCCGTTCTGGGGCCAACGTCCTGACTTTC.